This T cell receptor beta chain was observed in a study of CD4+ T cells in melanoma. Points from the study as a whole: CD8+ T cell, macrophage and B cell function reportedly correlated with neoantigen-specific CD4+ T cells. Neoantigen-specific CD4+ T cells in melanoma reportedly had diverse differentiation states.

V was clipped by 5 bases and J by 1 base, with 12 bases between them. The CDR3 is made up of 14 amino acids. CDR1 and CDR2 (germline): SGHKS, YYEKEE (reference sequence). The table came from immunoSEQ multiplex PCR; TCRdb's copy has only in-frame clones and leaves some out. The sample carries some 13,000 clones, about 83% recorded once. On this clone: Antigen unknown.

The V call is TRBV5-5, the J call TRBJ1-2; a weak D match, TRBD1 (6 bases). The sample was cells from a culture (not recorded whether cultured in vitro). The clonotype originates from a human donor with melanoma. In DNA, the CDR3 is TGTGCCAGCAGGGTACAGGGTTTTAACTATGGCTACACCTTC. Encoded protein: CASRVQGFNYGYTF.